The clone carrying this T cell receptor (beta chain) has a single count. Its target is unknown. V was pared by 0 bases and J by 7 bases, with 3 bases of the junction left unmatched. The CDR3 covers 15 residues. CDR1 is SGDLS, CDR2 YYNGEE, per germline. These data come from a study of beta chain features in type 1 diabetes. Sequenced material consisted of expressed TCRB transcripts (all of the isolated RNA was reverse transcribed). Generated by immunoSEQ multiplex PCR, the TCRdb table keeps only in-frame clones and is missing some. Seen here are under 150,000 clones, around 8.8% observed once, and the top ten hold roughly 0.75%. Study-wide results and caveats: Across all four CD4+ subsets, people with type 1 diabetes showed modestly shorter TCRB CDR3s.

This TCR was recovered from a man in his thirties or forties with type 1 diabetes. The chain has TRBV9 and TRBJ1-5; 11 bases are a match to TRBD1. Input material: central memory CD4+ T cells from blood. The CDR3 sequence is CASSVGGQGDQPQHF. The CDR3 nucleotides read TGTGCCAGCAGCGTAGGGGGACAGGGGGACCAGCCCCAGCATTTT.